This TCR beta chain appears in the sequencing data of a study of early T cells in non-severe SARS-CoV-2 infection. Whole-study context: It was bulk RNA from unsorted whole blood that was sequenced, and the chains were unpaired.

This clonotype was seen a few times. Attachment of unique molecular identifiers to individual cDNA molecules was performed. TCRdb itself ran the 5' RACE reads through MiXCR, one entry per CDR3 protein. Of roughly 80,000 distinct CDR3 sequences listed, around 9.9% are singletons. Trimming removed 2 bases at V and 7 bases at J, with 15 bases between. Germline CDR1 reads SGHTA; CDR2 reads FQGTGA. The CDR3 sequence is 15 residues long. Sample: whole blood. This TCR came from an adult who was a healthcare worker with PCR-confirmed SARS-CoV-2 infection or an uninfected control (not recorded which). The V and J genes are TRBV7-3 and TRBJ2-1; TRBD2 is a possible D gene (7 bases). The CDR3 is CASSLDGGQLNEQFF. CDR3 in DNA: TGTGCCAGCAGCTTAGACGGGGGGCAACTTAATGAGCAGTTCTTC. Full variable domain (missing parts from reference TRBV7-3 and TRBJ2-1): GAGVSQTPSNKVTEKGKYVELRCDPISGHTALYWYRQSLGQGPEFLIYFQGTGAADDSGLPNDRFFAVRPEGSVSTLKIQRTERGDSAVYLCASSLDGGQLNEQFFGPGTRLTVL.